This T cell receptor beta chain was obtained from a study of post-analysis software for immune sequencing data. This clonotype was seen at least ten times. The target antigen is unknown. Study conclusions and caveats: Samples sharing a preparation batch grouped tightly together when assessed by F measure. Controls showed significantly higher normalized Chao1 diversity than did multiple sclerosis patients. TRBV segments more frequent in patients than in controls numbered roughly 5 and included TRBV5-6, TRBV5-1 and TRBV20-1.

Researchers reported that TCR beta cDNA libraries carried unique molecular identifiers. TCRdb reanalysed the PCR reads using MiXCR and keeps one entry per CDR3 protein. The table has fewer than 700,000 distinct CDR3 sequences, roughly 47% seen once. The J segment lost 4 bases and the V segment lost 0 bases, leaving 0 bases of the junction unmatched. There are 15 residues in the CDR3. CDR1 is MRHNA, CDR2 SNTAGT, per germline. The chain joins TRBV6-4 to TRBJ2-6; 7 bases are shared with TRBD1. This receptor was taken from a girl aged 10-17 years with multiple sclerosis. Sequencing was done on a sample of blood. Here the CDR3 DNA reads TGTGCCAGCAGTGACTCGACAGGGGGGGCCAACGTCCTGACTTTC. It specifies CASSDSTGGANVLTF.